Listed below are T cell receptor beta chains from one sample, sequenced in a study of T cells after yellow fever vaccination. TCRdb redid the calling of the 5' RACE reads with MiXCR, one entry per CDR3 protein. The sample lists about 96,000 distinct CDR3 sequences; roughly 8.2% were seen once. The sequencing used CD8+ T cells not binding an NS4B(214-222) dextramer, sorted from PBMCs, collected approximately 15 days after the first yellow fever vaccination. The receptors were sampled from a man younger than 35 who received the YFV17D yellow fever vaccine. Each CDR3 is given with its conserved first and last residue. D genes are given only for firm matches. A row's size may be missing; if present it is once, few, many or a size class.

v_gene	j_gene	abundance	len	d_gene	CDR3nt	CDR3aa
TRBV6-4	TRBJ2-1	NA	15	TRBD2	TGTGCCAGGAGGATTTTAAGGCGGGGGAAGGGTGAGCAGTTCTTC	CARRILRRGKGEQFF
TRBV3-1	TRBJ1-2	few	16	NA	TGTGCCAGCAGCCAAGTGCCTAGAGTGGAGCCCTATGGCTACACCTTC	CASSQVPRVEPYGYTF
TRBV2	TRBJ1-1	NA	18	TRBD1	TGTGCCAGCAGTGAAGCCCCTTTCCTTACAGGGGGCAACACTGAAGCTTTCTTT	CASSEAPFLTGGNTEAFF
TRBV20-1	TRBJ1-1	NA	13	NA	TGCAGTGCCCCGAGAGGAGGGACCACTGAAGCTTTCTTT	CSAPRGGTTEAFF
TRBV5-1	TRBJ1-5	few	11	NA	TGCGCCAGGGAAAGCAATCAGCCCCAGCATTTT	CARESNQPQHF
TRBV20-1	TRBJ1-4	NA	18	NA	TGCAGTGCTAGAGATCCAGGGACCCAATTTGCAACTAATGAAAAACTGTTTTTT	CSARDPGTQFATNEKLFF
TRBV6-5	TRBJ2-7	NA	14	NA	TGTGCCAGCAGTCCCGGGGCTCCCCCCTACGAGCAGTACTTC	CASSPGAPPYEQYF
TRBV4-3	TRBJ2-4	NA	16	NA	TGCGCCAGCAGCCAATCGACCCGGGACACGAGAAACATTCAGTACTTC	CASSQSTRDTRNIQYF
TRBV6-5	TRBJ2-3	NA	14	NA	TGTGCCAGCAGTCGACAGGGAGGGCAAGATACGCAGTATTTT	CASSRQGGQDTQYF
TRBV10-3	TRBJ1-2	NA	15	NA	TGTGCCATCAGTCACCTTGAGGGAAAAGAGGATGGCTACACCTTC	CAISHLEGKEDGYTF
TRBV5-1	TRBJ1-1	many	15	TRBD1	TGCGCCAGCAGCACCTTTTACACAGGGGACACTGAAGCTTTCTTT	CASSTFYTGDTEAFF
TRBV15	TRBJ2-3	many	15	TRBD2	TGTGCCACCAGCAGAGCGGGGGAGGGGAGTGATACGCAGTATTTT	CATSRAGEGSDTQYF
TRBV6-2/TRBV6-3	TRBJ2-5	few	15	NA	TGTGCCAGCAGTTACTCTCGGACTCCCCCAGAGACCCAGTACTTC	CASSYSRTPPETQYF
TRBV10-1	TRBJ1-1	NA	14	NA	TGCGCCAGCAGTGATGGCCCGCGGGGAACTGAAGCTTTCTTT	CASSDGPRGTEAFF
TRBV27	TRBJ2-5	NA	14	NA	TGTGCCAGCAGCCCCGGGTACCCGACCCAGGCCCAGTACTTC	CASSPGYPTQAQYF
TRBV5-6	TRBJ2-3	few	18	NA	TGTGCCAGCAGCTTGGCCGACGGGGACTTACCTGATTTGGATACGCAGTATTTT	CASSLADGDLPDLDTQYF
TRBV5-1	TRBJ2-5	NA	15	TRBD1	TGCGCCAGCAGCAGGAGACAGGGGGTTGTAGAGACCCAGTACTTC	CASSRRQGVVETQYF
TRBV21-1	TRBJ2-1	NA	14	NA	TGTGCCAGCAGCAAGGGACCGCTTGTGCATGAGCAGTTCTTC	CASSKGPLVHEQFF
TRBV10-2	TRBJ2-7	NA	12	NA	TGCGCCAGCAGCGAGGGACTCTACGAGCAGTACTTC	CASSEGLYEQYF
TRBV20-1	TRBJ2-3	many	11	NA	TGCAGTGCTAGGTGGGGAGATACGCAGTATTTT	CSARWGDTQYF
TRBV7-2	TRBJ1-5	NA	14	NA	TGTGCCAGCAGCTTTTGGGGGGGAGGGCAGCCCCAGCATTTT	CASSFWGGGQPQHF
TRBV3-1	TRBJ1-2	many	16	TRBD1	TGTGCCAGCAGCCAAGTTCGGACAGGAGCGGACTATGGCTACACCTTC	CASSQVRTGADYGYTF
TRBV4-1	TRBJ1-2	NA	14	NA	TGCGCCAGCAGCCAAGAGGCTGCTAACTATGGCTACACCTTC	CASSQEAANYGYTF
TRBV28	TRBJ1-1	few	14	NA	TGTGCCAGCAGTTTAAATGGGGCAATCACTGAAGCTTTCTTT	CASSLNGAITEAFF
TRBV7-9	TRBJ2-2	NA	14	NA	TGTGCCAGCAGCTTGACCCAGAACACCGGGGAGCTGTTTTTT	CASSLTQNTGELFF
TRBV5-1	TRBJ2-5	NA	14	NA	TGCGCCAGCAGCTTGAGGCCGGGGTCTGAGACCCAGTACTTC	CASSLRPGSETQYF